The 31 T cell receptor beta chains below were found in one sample sequenced in a study of CXCR3-negative and CXCR3-positive naive CD8 T cells (dated by TCRdb to about 2019). These receptors have no identified antigens. The paper as a whole reports these results and caveats: TRB CDR3s from CXCR3-positive naive cells showed higher hydrophobicity (lower Kidera factor 4), lower energy, and higher strength and volume indices than CXCR3-negative naive cells.

Sequenced using a NextSeq 550. The Human TCR Profiling Kit (MiLaboratory) was used to prepare UMI-labeled 5' RACE TRB cDNA libraries. Each entry corresponds to one CDR3 protein sequence from reads that TCRdb reprocessed, and DNA is not given. This specimen's table enumerates 100,000 to 150,000 distinct CDR3 sequences. 0.59% of the sample rests with the top ten. Sequencing used naive CXCR3+ CD8+ T cells from blood. Sample cell subset or site, as interpreted from the label and publication: CD45RO-CCR7+CD27+CD95- naive CD8+ T cells expressing CXCR3 (TNR3+). These TCRs come from a human donor in good health. Some clones in this sample may be carry-over from other donors' samples.

The chain recombines TRBV7-3 with TRBJ2-2. There are 13 residues in the CDR3. Germline values: CDR1 SGHTA, CDR2 FQGTGA. The CDR3 spells CASGTNGHGKLFF. Combining the CDR3 with reference TRBV7-3 and TRBJ2-2 gives the whole variable domain GAGVSQTPSNKVTEKGKYVELRCDPISGHTALYWYRQSLGQGPEFLIYFQGTGAADDSGLPNDRFFAVRPEGSVSTLKIQRTERGDSAVYLCASGTNGHGKLFFGEGSRLTVL.

The J gene is TRBJ2-7, the V gene TRBV20-1; TCRdb's D gene call, TRBD1, goes unchecked for lack of DNA. CDR3 size: 14 residues. Germline CDR1 and CDR2: DFQATT and SNEGSKA (reference sequence). This CDR3 reads CSASPPRDSYEQYF.

The chain is built from TRBV12-5 and TRBJ1-2. CDR1 is LGHNT and CDR2 is FRNRAP in the germline V gene. The CDR3 loop spans 14 amino acids. CDR3: CASGLGQSYYGYTF.

The CDR3 reads CATSSAGSSYEQYF. The chain joins TRBV24-1 to TRBJ2-7. Germline CDR1 and CDR2: KGHDR and SFDVKD. The length of the CDR3 is 14 residues.

J is TRBJ2-7 and V is TRBV29-1. Per the germline V gene, CDR1 is SQVTM and CDR2 is ANQGSEA. The CDR3 loop spans 11 amino acids. CDR3 amino acids: CSVEKYYEQYF.

The V and J genes are TRBV7-9 and TRBJ2-7. There are 12 residues in the CDR3. Germline-derived CDR1 and CDR2 are SEHNR and FQNEAQ (reference sequence). CDR3: CASSLNLWEQYF.

The J gene is TRBJ1-3, the V gene TRBV29-1; TCRdb proposes TRBD1, but this gene call is untestable without DNA. The CDR3 length is 13 residues. Germline assignment: CDR1 SQVTM and CDR2 ANQGSEA. The CDR3 loop is CSVTDRRGNTIYF.

V is TRBV7-3 and J is TRBJ2-6. From germline, CDR1 is SGHTA and CDR2 FQGTGA. This CDR3 contains 15 residues. The CDR3 here is CASSPQRSGANVLTF. Full variable domain (remainder filled in from reference TRBV7-3 and TRBJ2-6): GAGVSQTPSNKVTEKGKYVELRCDPISGHTALYWYRQSLGQGPEFLIYFQGTGAADDSGLPNDRFFAVRPEGSVSTLKIQRTERGDSAVYLCASSPQRSGANVLTFGAGSRLTVL.

V is TRBV7-9 and J is TRBJ2-1. The CDR3 is 15 amino acids. Germline CDR1 reads SEHNR; CDR2 reads FQNEAQ (reference sequence). CDR3 sequence: CASSLGGISYNEQFF. Full variable domain (outside the CDR3, taken from reference TRBV7-9 and TRBJ2-1): DTGVSQNPRHKITKRGQNVTFRCDPISEHNRLYWYRQTLGQGPEFLTYFQNEAQLEKSRLLSDRFSAERPKGSFSTLEIQRTEQGDSAMYLCASSLGGISYNEQFFGPGTRLTVL.

J is TRBJ1-5 and V is TRBV5-6. This CDR3 region has 14 residues. The germline V gene has CDR1 SGHDT and CDR2 YYEEEE. CDR3 loop: CASSLTRFSQPQHF.

The chain combines TRBV4-2 with TRBJ2-5; TCRdb proposes TRBD2, but this gene call is untestable without DNA. The length of the CDR3 is 15 residues. Germline V CDR1 and CDR2: LGHNA, YNFKEQ. CDR3 in amino acids: CASSQQTSGGETQYF.

The chain joins TRBV14 to TRBJ2-6. The CDR3 extends over 15 amino acids. Germline V CDR1 and CDR2: SGHDN, FVKESK. This CDR3 is CASSQGGSGANVLTF.

V and J are TRBV4-1 and TRBJ2-1; absent DNA, TCRdb's TRBD1 call cannot be checked. This CDR3 has 14 residues. The germline V gene encodes CDR1 MGHRA and CDR2 YSYEKL. CDR3: CASSQRQGPNEQFF.

The chain links TRBV6-4 to TRBJ2-5; TCRdb gives TRBD2 as the D gene, but with no DNA this cannot be confirmed. The CDR3 is 15 residues long. From germline, CDR1 is MRHNA and CDR2 SNTAGT. CDR3 residues: CARITTSQYQETQYF.

The V gene is TRBV5-1, the J gene TRBJ1-1; the TCRdb D gene call, TRBD1, has no DNA to confirm it. The germline gives CDR1 SGHRS, CDR2 YFSETQ. The CDR3 extends over 15 amino acids. Here the CDR3 reads CASSFGQNMNTEAFF.

This chain links TRBV6-5 with TRBJ2-2. In germline, CDR1 is MNHEY, CDR2 SVGAGI. The CDR3 length is 14 residues. The CDR3 reads CASSLKTQHGELFF.

The chain links TRBV27 to TRBJ1-5; TCRdb selects TRBD1, and the lack of DNA leaves this call unchecked. CDR3 size: 14 residues. Germline V gene data show CDR1 as MNHEY and CDR2 as SMNVEV (reference sequence). The CDR3 here is CASSPTGEDQPQHF.

This chain joins TRBV7-3 and TRBJ2-1. Germline V CDR1 and CDR2: SGHTA, FQGTGA. This CDR3 comprises 15 residues. CDR3 sequence reads: CASSLIGSSYNEQFF.

The chain carries TRBV6-2 or TRBV6-3 and TRBJ1-1; lacking DNA, the TRBD1 call made by TCRdb goes unchecked. The CDR3 loop spans 15 amino acids. Germline V CDR1 and CDR2: MNHEY, SVGEGT. The CDR3 region is CASSSLDRVNTEAFF.

This chain joins TRBV28 and TRBJ2-7; TCRdb's D gene call, TRBD1, goes unchecked for lack of DNA. Germline V CDR1 and CDR2: MDHEN, SYDVKM. The CDR3 has 16 residues. The CDR3 sequence: CASRPEGGGGSYEQYF.

This chain links TRBV10-3 with TRBJ2-7; TCRdb returns TRBD2, unconfirmable since there is no DNA. The CDR3 is 16 residues long. Per the germline V gene, CDR1 is ENHRY and CDR2 is SYGVKD. Here the CDR3 reads CAISDFRAGGGYEQYF.

The V gene is TRBV11-2, the J gene TRBJ2-1; the TCRdb D gene call, TRBD2, has no DNA to confirm it. The CDR3 length is 15 residues. The germline gives CDR1 SGHAT, CDR2 FQNNGV. Here the CDR3 reads CASSLETSGGYEQFF.

The rearrangement uses TRBV6-5 and TRBJ1-1; the D call of TRBD1 rests on TCRdb alone, since no DNA is present to check it. Per the germline V gene, CDR1 is MNHEY and CDR2 is SVGAGI. The CDR3 is made up of 13 amino acids. CDR3 amino acids: CASTKGSGTEAFF.

V and J are TRBV29-1 and TRBJ2-7; TCRdb picks TRBD2, but there is no DNA to check that call. Germline V gene data show CDR1 as SQVTM and CDR2 as ANQGSEA. CDR3 length equals 15 residues. The CDR3 reads CSVVIGVAGGYEQYF.

V gene TRBV11-2 combines with J gene TRBJ2-5. This CDR3 is 14 amino acids long. Per the germline V gene, CDR1 is SGHAT and CDR2 is FQNNGV. Here the CDR3 reads CASSLEDRQETQYF.

This chain connects TRBV5-5 to TRBJ2-7; TCRdb indicates TRBD2, and absent DNA this call remains unverified. Germline V gene sequence: CDR1 SGHKS, CDR2 YYEKEE (reference sequence). CDR3 length: 14 residues. The CDR3 reads CASSLETNFYEQYF.

The chain employs TRBV7-9 and TRBJ2-3; there is no DNA to check the TCRdb D call of TRBD2. The CDR3 covers 15 residues. In germline, CDR1 is SEHNR, CDR2 FQNEAQ (reference sequence). This CDR3 is CASSPLAGGPDTQYF.

V gene TRBV29-1 combines with J gene TRBJ2-2. This CDR3 is 12 amino acids long. CDR1 is SQVTM, CDR2 ANQGSEA, per germline. The CDR3 sequence is CSVLTETGELFF.

V is TRBV7-2 and J is TRBJ2-5; there is no DNA to check the TCRdb D call of TRBD2. Germline V CDR1 and CDR2: SGHTA, FQGNSA. The CDR3 is made up of 17 amino acids. The CDR3 spells CASSVLTSGRLQETQYF. Complete variable domain (other parts from reference TRBV7-2 and TRBJ2-5): GAGVSQSPSNKVTEKGKDVELRCDPISGHTALYWYRQSLGQGLEFLIYFQGNSAPDKSGLPSDRFSAERTGGSVSTLTIQRTQQEDSAVYLCASSVLTSGRLQETQYFGPGTRLLVL.

The chain has TRBV29-1 and TRBJ2-7; TCRdb returns TRBD1, unconfirmable since there is no DNA. Germline V gene lookup returns CDR1 SQVTM and CDR2 ANQGSEA. This CDR3 has 12 residues. This chain's CDR3 is CSVEDTGLEQYF.

The CDR3 spells CAAGDGAYEQYF. The chain links TRBV19 to TRBJ2-7; TCRdb proposes TRBD1, but this gene call is untestable without DNA. CDR1 is LNHDA and CDR2 is SQIVND in the germline V gene (reference sequence). The CDR3 runs 12 residues.